This TCR beta chain stems from a study of human T cells and chemical hapten exposure. Study summary: On roughly 2 cm by roughly 2 cm of upper inner arm skin, sensitization was performed with 2% DPC.

TCRdb re-analysed the RACE reads in MiXCR, keeping a single row per CDR3 protein. The sample has about 120,000 distinct CDR3 sequences, about 14% seen once. As for time point: pre-sensitization, week 0. Treatment in this sample: therapeutic diphenylcyclopropenone sensitization with weekly scalp DPC. Investigators collected blood before applying each patch test. CDR3 length: 15 amino acids. The germline CDR1 and CDR2 sequences are KGHSH and LQKENI. V gave up 2 bases and J gave up 4 bases, with 12 bases separating them. This specimen consisted of whole blood, obtained in connection with sensitization to the hapten diphenylcyclopropenone (DPC). The chain links TRBV18 to TRBJ1-5, with D possibly being TRBD1 (5 bases). The sequence was obtained from a woman aged 18-29 years with alopecia areata. Some clones in this sample may be carry-over from other donors' samples. CDR3 nucleotides: TGTGCCAGCTCACCAGCAGGGATGGGGAATCAGCCCCAGCATTTT. Translation gives CASSPAGMGNQPQHF.